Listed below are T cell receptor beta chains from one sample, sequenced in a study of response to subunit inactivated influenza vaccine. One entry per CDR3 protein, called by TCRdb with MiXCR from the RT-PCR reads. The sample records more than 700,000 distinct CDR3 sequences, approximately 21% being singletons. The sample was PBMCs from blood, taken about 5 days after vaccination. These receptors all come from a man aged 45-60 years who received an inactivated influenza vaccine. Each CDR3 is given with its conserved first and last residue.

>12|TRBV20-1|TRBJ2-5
CSAERVGETQYF
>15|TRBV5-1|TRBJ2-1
CASSSVGTSYNEQFF
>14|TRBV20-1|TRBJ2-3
CSARTGDSTDTQYF
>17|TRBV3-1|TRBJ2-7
CASSPSASGTGGNEQYF
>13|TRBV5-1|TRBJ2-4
CASSLGGWDIQYF
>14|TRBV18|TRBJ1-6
CASSPGGNNSPLHF
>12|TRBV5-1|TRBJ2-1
CASSLVGTEQFF
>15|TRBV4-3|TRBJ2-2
CASSPSGSPNGELFF
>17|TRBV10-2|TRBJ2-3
CASSIFKGGGSTDTQYF
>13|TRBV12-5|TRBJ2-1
CASGGSGSGEQFF
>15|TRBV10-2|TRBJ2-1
CASSVLAGGHNEQFF
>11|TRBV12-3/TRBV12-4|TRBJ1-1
CASSLGTEAFF
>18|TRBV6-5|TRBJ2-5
CASSYWWVGSGAQETQYF
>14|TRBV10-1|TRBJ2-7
CASGRGTGRGEQYF
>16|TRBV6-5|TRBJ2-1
CASSYSILAGANEQFF
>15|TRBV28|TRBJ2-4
CASSLWTGGRNIQYF
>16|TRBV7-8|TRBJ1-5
CASSPVGQAFFQPQHF
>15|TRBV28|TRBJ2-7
CASSFTGTPEYEQYF
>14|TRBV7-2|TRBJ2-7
CASSFRDGDYEQYF
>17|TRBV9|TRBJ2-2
CASSVASGSWNTGELFF
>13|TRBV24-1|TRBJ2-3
CATSDNKGDTQYF
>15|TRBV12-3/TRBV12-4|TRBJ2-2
CASSLRQGPTGELFF
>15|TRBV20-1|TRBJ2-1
CSARDAGGPINEQFF
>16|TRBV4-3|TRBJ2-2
CASSRRRGAETGELFF
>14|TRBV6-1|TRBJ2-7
CASQGLAGPYEQYF
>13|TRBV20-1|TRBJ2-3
CSASWASTDTQYF
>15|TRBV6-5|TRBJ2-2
CASSYSGRGTGELFF
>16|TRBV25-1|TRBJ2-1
CASSDIGTASLWEQFF
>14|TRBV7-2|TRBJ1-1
CASSLNTGRTEAFF
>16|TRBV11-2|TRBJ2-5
CASSLGGTGGRETQYF
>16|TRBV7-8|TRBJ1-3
CASSLIGRSSGNTIYF
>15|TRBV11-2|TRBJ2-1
CASSWGGGPYNEQFF
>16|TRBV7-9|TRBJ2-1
CASSPHKDSSYNEQFF
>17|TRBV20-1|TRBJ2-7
CSARVSPLSGGSYEQYF
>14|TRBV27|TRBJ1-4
CASSLNRRYEKLFF
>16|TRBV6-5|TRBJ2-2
CASSSQSRLGSGELFF
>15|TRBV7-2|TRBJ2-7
CASSPLTTPIYEQYF
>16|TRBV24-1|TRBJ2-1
CATSDLGESSYNEQFF
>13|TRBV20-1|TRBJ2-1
CSARDGGTNEQFF
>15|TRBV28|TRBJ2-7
CASSPLSWSMYEQYF